One sample yielded the 3 T cell receptor beta chains listed below, sequenced in a study of CD8+ T cells in alopecia areata. Reverse transcription of extracted RNA yielded cDNA, which provided the sequencing template. Sequenced by immunoSEQ multiplex PCR; TCRdb stores in-frame clones only, minus some. The table has around 200,000 clones, approximately 56% seen once. Treatment here: oral pan-JAK inhibitor, 5-10 mg twice daily. The material was CD4+ T cells sorted from blood, obtained at week 4, from a patient treated with tofacitinib. These receptors were taken from a human donor with alopecia areata.

The table lists this clone with a few counts. The J gene is TRBJ1-1, the V gene TRBV29-1; no clear D gene. The CDR3 totals 12 residues. The germline V gene encodes CDR1 SQVTM and CDR2 ANQGSEA. Trimming took off 0 bases at V and 3 bases at J, with 5 bases between the two ends. CDR3 nucleotide sequence: TGCAGCGTTGAAGAACTCTACACTGAAGCTTTCTTT. It specifies CSVEELYTEAFF. The variable domain in full, completed from reference TRBV29-1 and TRBJ1-1, reads SAVISQKPSRDICQRGTSLTIQCQVDSQVTMMFWYRQQPGQSLTLIATANQGSEATYESGFVIDKFPISRPNLTFSTLTVSNMSPEDSSIYLCSVEELYTEAFFGQGTRLTVV.

This clone was detected a few times. CDR3 nucleotide sequence: TGCGCCAGCAGCCTGATGACAGGGGGATACGAGCAGTACTTC. Translating gives CASSLMTGGYEQYF. The chain recombines TRBV4-3 with TRBJ2-7; the match to TRBD1 covers 9 bases. Germline V gene lookup returns CDR1 LGHNA and CDR2 YSLEER. The CDR3 is made up of 14 amino acids. V gave up 4 bases and J gave up 4 bases; unmatched junction bases: 5.

The table lists this clone with a few counts. The chain uses TRBV25-1 and TRBJ2-5; TRBD1 agrees at 7 bases. CDR1 and CDR2 from the germline V gene are MGHDK and SYGVNS. The CDR3 is made up of 12 amino acids. V was pared by 3 bases and J by 14 bases, with 9 bases of the junction left unmatched. CDR3 protein: CASSDPHRQGYF. The CDR3 region has the DNA TGTGCCAGCAGTGATCCTCACCGACAGGGCTACTTC.